This entry lists 7 T cell receptor beta chains sequenced from one sample in a study of CD8+CD57+ T cells in acquired aplastic anemia. Previously, flow cytometry had revealed CD8+CD57+ cell expansion in the patients chosen for sequencing. Profiling of TCR beta VDJ combinations and CDR3 sequences used genomic DNA as template. TCRdb called the reads again in MiXCR, with one record for every CDR3 protein. The profile shows hundreds of thousands of distinct CDR3 sequences, around a third of them singletons. Sequences were obtained from sorted CD4+, CD8+, or CD8+CD57+ T cells (not recorded which) from PBMCs. Receptors originate from a human donor with aplastic anemia.

Turning to this clonotype: A junction boundary mismatches the germline segment, possibly from a read error. The chain recombines TRBV10-2 with TRBJ1-4, with D tentatively TRBD1 (5 bases). There are 13 residues in the CDR3. The germline V gene encodes CDR1 WSHSY and CDR2 SAAADI. The DNA for the CDR3 is TGTGCCAGCTCAAGGGGCAGTGAAGAAAAACTGTTTTTT. Translated: CASSRGSEEKLFF.

This chain joins TRBV7-8 and TRBJ1-6; 9 bases fit TRBD1. V lost 4 bases, J lost 9 bases, and 7 bases stayed unmatched. CDR3 size: 15 residues. Germline loops: CDR1 SGHVS, CDR2 FQNEAQ. Here the CDR3 reads CASSSRTGEGSPLHF. CDR3 nucleotide sequence: TGTGCCAGCAGCTCCCGGACAGGGGAGGGTTCACCCCTCCACTTT. Full variable domain (remainder filled in from reference TRBV7-8 and TRBJ1-6): GAGVSQSPRYKVAKRGQDVALRCDPISGHVSLFWYQQALGQGPEFLTYFQNEAQLDKSGLPSDRFFAERPEGSVSTLKIQRTQQEDSAVYLCASSSRTGEGSPLHFGNGTRLTVT.

At least ten counts were recorded for this clonotype. The rearrangement links TRBV29-1 to TRBJ1-5; perhaps TRBD1 as D (5 bases). The V and J ends lost 6 bases and 2 bases respectively, with 14 bases between them. Germline CDR1 reads SQVTM; CDR2 reads ANQGSEA. The CDR3 length is 14 residues. CDR3 region: CSVATVGGNQPQHF. In DNA form, the CDR3 reads TGCAGCGTAGCCACCGTAGGGGGCAATCAGCCCCAGCATTTT. Combining the CDR3 with reference TRBV29-1 and TRBJ1-5 gives the whole variable domain SAVISQKPSRDICQRGTSLTIQCQVDSQVTMMFWYRQQPGQSLTLIATANQGSEATYESGFVIDKFPISRPNLTFSTLTVSNMSPEDSSIYLCSVATVGGNQPQHFGDGTRLSIL.

Comments on this clonotype: A much bigger clone sits one base away, suggesting this may be a read error. The V and J genes are TRBV7-2 and TRBJ2-2, with 7 bases lining up with TRBD2. The CDR3 totals 15 residues. CDR1 and CDR2 (germline): SGHTA, FQGNSA. The V and J ends lost 2 bases and 5 bases, in that order; junction bases with no gene match: 5. The CDR3, as DNA: TGTGCCAGCAGCTTAACAGCGGGGCGGACCGGGGAGCTGTTTTTT. The encoded protein is CASSLTAGRTGELFF.

A word on this clonotype: A much more abundant neighbour one base away suggests this may be a read error. This rearrangement joins TRBV7-2 to TRBJ2-7; D may correspond to TRBD1 or TRBD2 (5 bases each). This CDR3 contains 16 residues. Germline V gene lookup returns CDR1 SGHTA and CDR2 FQGNSA. V was clipped by 0 bases and J by 2 bases, with 14 bases between them. The CDR3 here is CASSLAMGTMTYEQYF. CDR3 sequence (DNA): TGTGCCAGCAGCTTAGCGATGGGGACCATGACCTACGAGCAGTACTTC. Based on the CDR3 plus reference TRBV7-2 and TRBJ2-7, the full variable domain is GAGVSQSPSNKVTEKGKDVELRCDPISGHTALYWYRQSLGQGLEFLIYFQGNSAPDKSGLPSDRFSAERTGGSVSTLTIQRTQQEDSAVYLCASSLAMGTMTYEQYFGPGTRLTVT.

This clonotype was observed at least ten times. The chain combines TRBV20-1 with TRBJ1-5; D perhaps matches TRBD1 (6 bases). The length of the CDR3 is 13 residues. Trimming stripped 0 bases from V and 5 bases from J, with 8 bases between. In germline, CDR1 is DFQATT, CDR2 SNEGSKA (reference sequence). The CDR3 nucleotides are TGCAGTGCTAGAGACAGGGGTGATCAGCCCCAGCATTTT. It yields the protein CSARDRGDQPQHF.

This clonotype appeared many times. The CDR3 DNA is TGTGCCAGCAGTTTCGGAGGGGCAGAGACCCAGTACTTC. Protein product: CASSFGGAETQYF. The rearrangement uses TRBV12-3 or TRBV12-4 and TRBJ2-5; a weak D match, TRBD2 (6 bases). V was trimmed by 3 bases and J by 4 bases, leaving 9 bases between them. The CDR3 loop spans 13 amino acids.